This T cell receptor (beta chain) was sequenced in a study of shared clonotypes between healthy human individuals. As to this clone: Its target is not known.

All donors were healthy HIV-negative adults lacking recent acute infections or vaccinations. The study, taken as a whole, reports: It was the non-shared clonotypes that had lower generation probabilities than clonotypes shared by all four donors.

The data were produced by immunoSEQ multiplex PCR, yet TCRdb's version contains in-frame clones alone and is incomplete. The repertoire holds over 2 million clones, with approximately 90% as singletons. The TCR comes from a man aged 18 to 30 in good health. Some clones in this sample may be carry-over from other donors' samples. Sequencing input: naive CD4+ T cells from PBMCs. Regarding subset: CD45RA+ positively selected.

The CDR3 loop reads CASSSDRASYEQYF. CDR3 nucleotide sequence: TGTGCCAGTAGTAGCGACAGGGCTTCCTACGAGCAGTACTTC. V gene TRBV19 combines with J gene TRBJ2-7; 7 bases line up with TRBD1. J was trimmed by 1 base and V by 4 bases; bases with no gene match: 4. The germline V gene encodes CDR1 LNHDA and CDR2 SQIVND (reference sequence). The CDR3 has 14 amino acids.